Given below is one T cell receptor beta chain in context. What it binds is unknown. Repertoires were generated with immunoSEQ multiplex PCR, while TCRdb's copy carries only in-frame clones and drops some. The table lists about 150,000 clones, 94% of them singletons. This sample was included in a study of OX40 agonist ivuxolimab in advanced cancers. Findings and limits, study-wide: The study observed clonal expansion of CD4+ and CD8+ blood T cells by week 6 at 0.1 to 3.0 mg/kg.

The CDR3 length is 12 residues. V was clipped by 4 bases and J by 9 bases, with 12 bases between them. Germline assignment: CDR1 SGHVS and CDR2 FQNEAQ. Sequenced material: CD4+ or CD8+ T cells sorted from blood, taken in a trial of the OX40 agonist ivuxolimab. This sequence originates from an adult with an advanced solid tumor such as melanoma, head and neck, liver or kidney cancer. V usage is TRBV7-8 and J usage is TRBJ1-2; D remains unclear. The CDR3 loop reads CASSSTARSYTF. The CDR3 coding sequence is TGTGCCAGCAGCTCTACCGCCAGGAGCTACACCTTC.